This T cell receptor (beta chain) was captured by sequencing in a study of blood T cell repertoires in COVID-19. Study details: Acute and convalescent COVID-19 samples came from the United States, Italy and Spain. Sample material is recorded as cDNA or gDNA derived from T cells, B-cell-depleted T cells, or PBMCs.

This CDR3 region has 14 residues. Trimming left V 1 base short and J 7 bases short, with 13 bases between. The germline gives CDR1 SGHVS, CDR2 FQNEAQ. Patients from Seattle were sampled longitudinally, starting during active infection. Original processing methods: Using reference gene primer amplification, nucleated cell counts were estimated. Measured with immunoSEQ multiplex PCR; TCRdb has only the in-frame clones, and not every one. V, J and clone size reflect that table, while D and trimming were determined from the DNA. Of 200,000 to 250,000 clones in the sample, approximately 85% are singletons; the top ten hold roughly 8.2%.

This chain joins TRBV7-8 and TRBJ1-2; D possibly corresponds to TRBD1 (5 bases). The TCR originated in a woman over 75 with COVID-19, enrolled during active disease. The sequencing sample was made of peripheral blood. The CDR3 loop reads CASSLGGYQGGYTF. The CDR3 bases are TGTGCCAGCAGCTTAGGTGGCTACCAGGGTGGCTACACCTTC. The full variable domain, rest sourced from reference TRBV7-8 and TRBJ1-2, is GAGVSQSPRYKVAKRGQDVALRCDPISGHVSLFWYQQALGQGPEFLTYFQNEAQLDKSGLPSDRFFAERPEGSVSTLKIQRTQQEDSAVYLCASSLGGYQGGYTFGSGTRLTVV.